This T cell receptor (beta chain) was profiled in a study of blood T cells in healthy people across ages. In its sample, this clonotype was seen a few times. Combining a sample-barcoded 5' primer with a J-beta primer mix, a second PCR ran for roughly 7 to 11 cycles. TCRdb redid the calling of the 5' RACE reads with MiXCR, one entry per CDR3 protein. The sample carries over a million distinct CDR3 sequences, approximately 25% recorded once. This sample was also put to use in a study of T cells of mothers and their children.

Sequencing was carried out using blood. The sequence was collected from a girl aged 2 to 10 in good health.

The CDR3 DNA follows: TGTGCCATCAGTGAGTCTGGACAGGGGAGCATTCGGCAGTACTTC. Encoded protein: CAISESGQGSIRQYF. The chain recombines TRBV10-3 with TRBJ2-7; the match to TRBD1 covers 9 bases. Germline CDR1 is ENHRY and CDR2 is SYGVKD. CDR3 length: 15 residues. V gave up 0 bases and J gave up 9 bases; unmatched junction bases: 9.